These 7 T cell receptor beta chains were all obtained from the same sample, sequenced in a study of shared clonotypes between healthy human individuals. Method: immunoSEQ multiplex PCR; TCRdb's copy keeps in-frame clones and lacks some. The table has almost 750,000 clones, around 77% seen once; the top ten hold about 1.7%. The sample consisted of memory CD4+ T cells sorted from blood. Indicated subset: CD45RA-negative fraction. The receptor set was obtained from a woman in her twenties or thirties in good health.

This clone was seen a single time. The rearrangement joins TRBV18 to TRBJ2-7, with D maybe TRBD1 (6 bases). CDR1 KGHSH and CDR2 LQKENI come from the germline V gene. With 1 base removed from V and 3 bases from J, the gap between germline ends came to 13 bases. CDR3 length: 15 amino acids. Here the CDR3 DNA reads TGTGCCAGCTCACCACTTAGACAGGTCATCTACGAGCAGTACTTC. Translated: CASSPLRQVIYEQYF.

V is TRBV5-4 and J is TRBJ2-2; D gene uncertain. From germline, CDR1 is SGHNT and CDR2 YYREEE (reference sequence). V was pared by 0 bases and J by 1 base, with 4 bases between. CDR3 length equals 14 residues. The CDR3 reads CASSLGRNTGELFF. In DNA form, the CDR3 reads TGTGCCAGCAGCTTGGGACGGAACACCGGGGAGCTGTTTTTT.

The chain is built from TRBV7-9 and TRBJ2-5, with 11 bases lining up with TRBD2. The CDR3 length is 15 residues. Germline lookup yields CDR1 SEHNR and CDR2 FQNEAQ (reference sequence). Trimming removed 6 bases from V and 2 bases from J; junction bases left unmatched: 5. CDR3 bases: TGTGCCAGCAGTACTCGACTAGCGGGACAAGAGACCCAGTACTTC. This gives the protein CASSTRLAGQETQYF. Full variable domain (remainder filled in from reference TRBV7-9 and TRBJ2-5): DTGVSQNPRHKITKRGQNVTFRCDPISEHNRLYWYRQTLGQGPEFLTYFQNEAQLEKSRLLSDRFSAERPKGSFSTLEIQRTEQGDSAMYLCASSTRLAGQETQYFGPGTRLLVL.

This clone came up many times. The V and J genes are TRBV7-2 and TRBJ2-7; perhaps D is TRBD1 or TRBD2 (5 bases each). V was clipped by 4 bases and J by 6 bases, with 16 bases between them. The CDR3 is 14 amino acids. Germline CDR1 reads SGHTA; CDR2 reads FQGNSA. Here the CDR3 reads CASSYYRNEGEQYF. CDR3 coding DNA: TGTGCCAGCAGCTACTACAGGAATGAGGGCGAGCAGTACTTC.

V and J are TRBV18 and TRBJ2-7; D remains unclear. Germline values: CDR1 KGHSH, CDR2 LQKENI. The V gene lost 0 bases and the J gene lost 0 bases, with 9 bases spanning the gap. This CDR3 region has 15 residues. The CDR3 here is CASSPPAAYSYEQYF. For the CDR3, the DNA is TGTGCCAGCTCACCACCGGCAGCCTACTCCTACGAGCAGTACTTC.

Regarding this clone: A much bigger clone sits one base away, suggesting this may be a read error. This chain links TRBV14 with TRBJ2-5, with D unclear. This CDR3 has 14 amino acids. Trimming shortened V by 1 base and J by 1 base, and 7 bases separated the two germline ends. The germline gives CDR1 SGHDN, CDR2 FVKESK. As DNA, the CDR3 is TGTGCCAGCAGCCAAGGGAACGTCCAAGAGACCCAGTACTTC. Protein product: CASSQGNVQETQYF. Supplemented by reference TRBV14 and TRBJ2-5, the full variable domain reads EAGVTQFPSHSVIEKGQTVTLRCDPISGHDNLYWYRRVMGKEIKFLLHFVKESKQDESGMPNNRFLAERTGGTYSTLKVQPAELEDSGVYFCASSQGNVQETQYFGPGTRLLVL.

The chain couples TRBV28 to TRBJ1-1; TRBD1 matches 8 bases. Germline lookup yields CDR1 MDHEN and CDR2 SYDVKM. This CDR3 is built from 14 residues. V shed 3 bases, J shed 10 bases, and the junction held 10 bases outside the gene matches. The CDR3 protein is CASSLAGTGRVAFF. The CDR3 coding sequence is TGTGCCAGCAGTTTGGCCGGGACAGGCAGGGTAGCTTTCTTT.